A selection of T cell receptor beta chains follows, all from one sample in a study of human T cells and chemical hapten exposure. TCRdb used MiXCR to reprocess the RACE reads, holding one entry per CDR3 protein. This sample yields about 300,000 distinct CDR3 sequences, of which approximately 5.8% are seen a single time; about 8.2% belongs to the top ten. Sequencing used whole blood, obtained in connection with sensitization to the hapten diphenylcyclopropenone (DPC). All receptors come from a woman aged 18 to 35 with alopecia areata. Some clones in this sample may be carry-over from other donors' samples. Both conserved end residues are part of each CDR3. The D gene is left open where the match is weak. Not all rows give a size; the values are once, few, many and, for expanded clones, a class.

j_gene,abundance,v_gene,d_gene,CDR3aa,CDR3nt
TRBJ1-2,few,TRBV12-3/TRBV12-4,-,CASSQDRRGGYTF,TGTGCCAGCAGCCAGGACAGACGGGGGGGCTACACCTTC
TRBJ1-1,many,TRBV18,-,CASSLGGGLAEAFF,TGTGCCAGCTCACTGGGGGGGGGCCTCGCTGAAGCTTTCTTT
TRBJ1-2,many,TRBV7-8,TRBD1,CASSLGAGTGDYGYTF,TGTGCCAGCAGCTTAGGGGCCGGGACAGGGGACTATGGCTACACCTTC
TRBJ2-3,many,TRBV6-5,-,CASSYSLTSTDTQYF,TGTGCCAGCAGTTACTCGTTGACTAGCACAGATACGCAGTATTTT
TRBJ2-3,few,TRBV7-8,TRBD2,CASSLYGTSGGGRDTQYF,TGTGCCAGCAGCTTGTACGGGACTAGCGGGGGGGGACGTGATACGCAGTATTTT
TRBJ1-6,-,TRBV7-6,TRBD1,CASSLRPPGQGNSPLHF,TGTGCCAGCAGCTTAAGACCCCCCGGACAGGGAAATTCACCCCTCCACTTT
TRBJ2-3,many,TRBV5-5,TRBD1,CASSSDRGTDTQYF,TGTGCCAGCAGCTCGGACAGGGGCACAGATACGCAGTATTTT
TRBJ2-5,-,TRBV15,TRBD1,CATQQDRGRETQYF,TGTGCCACGCAGCAGGACAGGGGACGAGAGACCCAGTACTTC
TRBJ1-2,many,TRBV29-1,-,CSVQWEDGYTF,TGCAGCGTTCAGTGGGAGGATGGCTACACCTTC
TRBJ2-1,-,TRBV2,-,CASSAGLSSYNEQFF,TGTGCCAGCAGTGCAGGTCTTAGCTCCTACAATGAGCAGTTCTTC
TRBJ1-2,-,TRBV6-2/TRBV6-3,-,CASSYAAAYGYTF,TGTGCCAGCAGTTACGCGGCAGCTTATGGCTACACCTTC
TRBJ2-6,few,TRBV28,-,CASSYIAGANVLTF,TGTGCCAGCAGTTATATCGCTGGGGCCAACGTCCTGACTTTC
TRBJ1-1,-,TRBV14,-,CASSQASLRTEAFF,TGTGCCAGCAGCCAGGCATCATTACGCACTGAAGCTTTCTTT
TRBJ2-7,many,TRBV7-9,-,CASSFPGSYEQYF,TGTGCCAGCAGCTTTCCGGGATCCTACGAGCAGTACTTC
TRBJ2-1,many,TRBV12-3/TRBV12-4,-,CASSPSRYNEQFF,TGTGCCAGCAGCCCATCAAGATACAATGAGCAGTTCTTC
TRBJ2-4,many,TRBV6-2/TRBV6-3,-,CASSYSIFVLAKNIQYF,TGTGCCAGCAGTTACTCGATATTCGTGCTAGCCAAAAACATTCAGTACTTC
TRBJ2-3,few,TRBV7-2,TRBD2,CASSLTSGGAATDTQYF,TGTGCCAGCAGCCTCACTAGCGGGGGGGCCGCAACAGATACGCAGTATTTT
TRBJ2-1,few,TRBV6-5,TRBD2,CASSYSGTSGGANEQFF,TGTGCCAGCAGTTACTCCGGGACTAGCGGGGGGGCAAATGAGCAGTTCTTC
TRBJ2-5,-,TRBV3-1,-,CASSQAPPVYF,TGTGCCAGCAGCCAAGCCCCCCCGGTTTACTTC
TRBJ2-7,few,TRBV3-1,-,CASSQGRGPLPGEQYF,TGTGCCAGCAGCCAGGGGCGGGGGCCCCTCCCTGGGGAGCAGTACTTC
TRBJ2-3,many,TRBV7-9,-,CASSLRLTDTQYF,TGTGCCAGCAGCTTACGCCTCACAGATACGCAGTATTTT
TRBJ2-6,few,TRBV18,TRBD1,CASSPPGSGQGISGANVLTF,TGTGCCAGCTCACCACCCGGGTCGGGACAGGGAATCTCTGGGGCCAACGTCCTGACTTTC
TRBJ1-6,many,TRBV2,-,CASQGNNSPLHF,TGTGCCAGTCAGGGGAATAATTCACCCCTCCACTTT
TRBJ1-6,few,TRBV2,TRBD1,CASSLQGAENSPLHF,TGTGCCAGCAGCCTCCAGGGGGCTGAGAATTCACCCCTCCACTTT
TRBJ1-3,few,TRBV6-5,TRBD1,CASRETGGSGNTIYF,TGTGCCAGCAGGGAAACAGGGGGCTCTGGAAACACCATATATTTT
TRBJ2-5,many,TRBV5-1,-,CASSFYTGTEETQYF,TGCGCCAGCAGCTTCTATACAGGTACCGAAGAGACCCAGTACTTC
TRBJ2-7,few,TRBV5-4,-,CASSSIAGGGSYEQYF,TGTGCCAGCAGCTCGATCGCCGGGGGAGGCTCCTACGAGCAGTACTTC
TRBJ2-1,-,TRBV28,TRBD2,CATQRGYSYDEQFF,TGTGCCACTCAGCGGGGATACTCCTACGATGAGCAGTTCTTC
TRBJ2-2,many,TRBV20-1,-,CSAAPPPGTGELFF,TGCAGTGCCGCCCCCCCGCCGGGGACCGGGGAGCTGTTTTTT
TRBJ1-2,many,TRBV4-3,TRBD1,CASSHEPGQGTYGYTF,TGCGCCAGCAGCCACGAACCGGGACAGGGGACCTATGGCTACACCTTC
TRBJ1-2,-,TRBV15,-,CATSRDRGLRYSYTF,TGTGCCACCAGCAGAGACAGGGGCCTCCGTTACTCCTACACCTTC
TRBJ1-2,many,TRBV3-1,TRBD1,CASSPTGGRGYTF,TGTGCCAGCAGCCCGACAGGGGGCCGTGGCTACACCTTC
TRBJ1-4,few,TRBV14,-,CASSQEGAAGANEKLFF,TGTGCCAGCAGCCAAGAGGGGGCCGCGGGGGCTAATGAAAAACTGTTTTTT
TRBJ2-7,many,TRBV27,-,CASSPGNYEQYF,TGTGCCAGCAGCCCAGGGAACTACGAGCAGTACTTC
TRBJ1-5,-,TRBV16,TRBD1,CASSPPGDRGSFPQHF,TGTGCCAGCAGCCCCCCAGGGGACAGGGGGTCATTCCCCCAGCATTTT
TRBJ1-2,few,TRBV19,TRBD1,CASRGQTANYGYTF,TGTGCCAGTAGGGGACAGACTGCTAACTATGGCTACACCTTC
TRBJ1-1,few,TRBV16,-,CASSHGEMNTEAFF,TGTGCCAGCAGCCATGGGGAAATGAACACTGAAGCTTTCTTT
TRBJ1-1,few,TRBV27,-,CASSPLARGTEAFF,TGTGCCAGCAGTCCCCTCGCCAGGGGCACTGAAGCTTTCTTT
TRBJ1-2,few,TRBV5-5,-,CASSYNRGGSYGYTF,TGTGCCAGCAGCTATAACAGAGGGGGAAGCTATGGCTACACCTTC
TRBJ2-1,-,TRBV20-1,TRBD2,CSAESGTSGGNEQFF,TGCAGTGCTGAATCCGGGACTAGCGGGGGAAATGAGCAGTTCTTC
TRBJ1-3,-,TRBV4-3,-,CASSQTQPGRISGNTIYF,TGCGCCAGCAGCCAGACTCAGCCGGGACGGATCTCTGGAAACACCATATATTTT
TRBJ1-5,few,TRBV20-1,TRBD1,CSASRGREQPQHF,TGCAGTGCTAGCAGGGGGCGAGAGCAGCCCCAGCATTTT
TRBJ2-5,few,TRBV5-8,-,CASSFYQVVAQYF,TGTGCCAGCAGCTTTTACCAGGTGGTGGCCCAGTACTTC
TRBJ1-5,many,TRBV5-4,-,CASSLAAGDQPQHF,TGTGCCAGCAGCTTGGCGGCAGGGGATCAGCCCCAGCATTTT
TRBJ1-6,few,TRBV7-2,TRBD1,CASSLRGTGANSPLHF,TGTGCCAGCAGCTTAAGGGGGACAGGGGCTAATTCACCCCTCCACTTT
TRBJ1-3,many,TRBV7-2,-,CASSLAQGRKGNTIYF,TGTGCCAGCAGCTTAGCGCAGGGTCGGAAGGGAAACACCATATATTTT
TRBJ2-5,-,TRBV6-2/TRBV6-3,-,CASSHGVAQYF,TGTGCCAGCAGCCATGGTGTGGCCCAGTACTTC